This T cell receptor delta chain was found in a study of intestinal T cells in coeliac disease (TCRdb year 2020). About the full investigation: In the TRG cohort, the mean age of coeliac patients was roughly 15 years compared with 50 to 55 years for controls, so the coeliac patients were much younger than the controls. In the TRD cohort, every coeliac patient had raised anti-tissue transglutaminase antibodies, and no control had raised levels. Duodenal biopsies from roughly ten coeliac disease patients and roughly ten non-coeliac controls were included in the TCR-delta (TRD) cohort. Duodenal biopsies from over 30 coeliac disease patients and 21 non-coeliac controls were included in a second, larger TCR-gamma (TRG) cohort. The investigation overall reported the following: TRD kmer-based clustering correctly classified all 22 biopsies in training, with a reported leave-one-out accuracy of around 92%. FFPE-derived DNA was found to be relatively degraded, and loss of a proportion of TCR sequences in each sample was likely caused by this degradation. Clustering based on TRG put most of the roughly 54 biopsies (approximately 94%) in the right class, and the reported leave-one-out accuracy was around 90%. Repeated CDR3 amino acid sequences could not be distinguished from PCR duplicates in the analysis. A significant age difference was observed between coeliac and control groups, although significant classification was not yielded by an age-split analysis.

CDR1 and CDR2, looked up from the germline V gene, are TSWWSYY and QGS. The CDR3 holds 12 amino acids from the cysteine to the phenylalanine. The DNA shown is the 36-base CDR3, in frame from base 1. This clone is deemed medium-sized (0.01 to 0.1%). No antigen is known for it. A read error is the likely source, as a far larger clone sits one nucleotide away. Other nucleotide sequences from this sample produce the same CDR3. For each case, genomic DNA was isolated from ten 5-um FFPE scrolls with the QIAamp DNA FFPE tissue kit. To test whether coeliac disease can be classified from the TCR repertoire, the study used fully anonymised formalin-fixed paraffin-embedded duodenal biopsies that were not needed for diagnosis. The controls had upper endoscopy for reflux, dyspepsia or gastritis, and there was no clinical or histological suspicion of coeliac disease in any of the controls. Library preparation used multiplex PCR. Bulk amplification of TRD repertoires was performed from about 160 ng of biopsy DNA with the Biomed-2 kit. Before sequencing, purified TRD amplicons were pooled in equal amounts into an approximately 4.4 nM library. Sequencing of the TRD libraries was done on an Illumina MiSeq with v3 chemistry and 2 x 300 cycles. As for the authors' bioinformatics: Reads in which more than 10% of nucleotides fell below the per-patient third-quartile quality score were removed with FastX. Alignment of reads was performed with IMGT/HighV-QUEST so that V, D and J genes were assigned, CDR3 regions were identified and functionality was assessed. After the sequences were translated into amino acids, every sequence predicted to be non-functional was thrown out. The CDR3s were broken into kmers both with and without positional annotation, PCA was run on the kmer frequencies, and the samples were clustered using every one of the 1023 combinations of PCs 1-10. Leave-one-out cross-validation was used to validate the classification, with parameters re-optimised on the remaining samples in each round. Shannon diversity was computed with the vegan R package from repeated random subsamples equal to the lowest read count. Clone calls in TCRdb were regenerated from the public reads with CATT, after which identical DNA sequences shared one row. The V and J calls here are based on TCRdb, not the publication. This sample has roughly 250 delta-chain clones in its table, and about 54% of those were observed once. The top ten constitute approximately 56% of the sample.

Recombination linked TRDV1 to TRDJ1; matching of 5 bases hints at TRDD3 as the D gene. The source of this sequence is a human donor who served as a control with a normal duodenal biopsy, not a healthy volunteer. Sequencing was performed on a duodenal biopsy. The nucleotide sequence reads TGTGCCCTTGGGGCCCCCCATTATAAACTCATCTTT. This translates into CALGAPHYKLIF.